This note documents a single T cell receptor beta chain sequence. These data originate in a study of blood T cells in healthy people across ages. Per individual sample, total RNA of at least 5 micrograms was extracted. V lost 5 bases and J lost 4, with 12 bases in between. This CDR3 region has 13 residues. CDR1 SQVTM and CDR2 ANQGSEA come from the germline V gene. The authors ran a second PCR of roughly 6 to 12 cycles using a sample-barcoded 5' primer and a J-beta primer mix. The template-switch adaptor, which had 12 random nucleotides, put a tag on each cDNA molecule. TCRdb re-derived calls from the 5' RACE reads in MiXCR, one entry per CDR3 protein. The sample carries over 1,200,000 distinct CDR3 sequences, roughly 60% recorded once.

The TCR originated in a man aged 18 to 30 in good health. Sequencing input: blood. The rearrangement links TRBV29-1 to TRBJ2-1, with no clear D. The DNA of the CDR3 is TGCAGCGTTTCCACCGCTGGGTACAATGAGCAGTTCTTC. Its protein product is CSVSTAGYNEQFF.